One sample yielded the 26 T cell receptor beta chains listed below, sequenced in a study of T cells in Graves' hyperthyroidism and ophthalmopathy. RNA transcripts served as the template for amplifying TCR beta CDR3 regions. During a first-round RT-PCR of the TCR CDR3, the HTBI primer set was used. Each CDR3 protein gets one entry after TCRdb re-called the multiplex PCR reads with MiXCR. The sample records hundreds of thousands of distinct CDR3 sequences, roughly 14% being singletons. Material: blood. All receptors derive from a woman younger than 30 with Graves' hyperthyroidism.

DNA for the CDR3: TGCAGTGCTAGAGGCCGGGACTGGGTCTACGAGCAGTACTTC. It translates to CSARGRDWVYEQYF. The chain has TRBV20-1 and TRBJ2-7; maybe TRBD2 (6 bases). The V gene's germline CDR1 is DFQATT and CDR2 SNEGSKA (reference sequence). The CDR3 contains 14 residues. Trimming pared 1 base from V and 3 bases from J, leaving 13 bases between.

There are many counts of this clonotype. The CDR3 spells CASSVASQPYEQYF. The CDR3 coding sequence is TGTGCCAGCAGCGTAGCTAGCCAACCCTACGAGCAGTACTTC. This chain connects TRBV9 to TRBJ2-7; TRBD2 is a possible D gene (5 bases). The CDR3 totals 14 residues. CDR1 is SGDLS, CDR2 YYNGEE, per germline. V was cut by 0 bases and J by 2 bases, with 9 bases left in between.

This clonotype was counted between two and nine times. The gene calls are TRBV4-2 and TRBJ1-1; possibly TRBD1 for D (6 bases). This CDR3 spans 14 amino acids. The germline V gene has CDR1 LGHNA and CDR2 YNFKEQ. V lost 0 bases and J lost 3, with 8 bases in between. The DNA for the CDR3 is TGTGCCAGCAGCCAAGAACAGGGATACACTGAAGCTTTCTTT. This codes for CASSQEQGYTEAFF.

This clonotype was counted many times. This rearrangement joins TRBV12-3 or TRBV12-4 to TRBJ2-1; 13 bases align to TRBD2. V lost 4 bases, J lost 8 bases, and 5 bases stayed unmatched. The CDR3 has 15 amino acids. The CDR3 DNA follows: TGTGCCAGCAGTTCACTAGCGGGGGGGCTGGATGAGCAGTTCTTC. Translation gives CASSSLAGGLDEQFF.

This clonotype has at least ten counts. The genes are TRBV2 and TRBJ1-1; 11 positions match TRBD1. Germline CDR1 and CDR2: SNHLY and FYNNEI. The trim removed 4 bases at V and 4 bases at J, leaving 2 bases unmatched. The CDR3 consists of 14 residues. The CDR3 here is CASSGDRGGTEAFF. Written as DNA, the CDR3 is TGTGCCAGCAGTGGGGACAGGGGGGGCACTGAAGCTTTCTTT.

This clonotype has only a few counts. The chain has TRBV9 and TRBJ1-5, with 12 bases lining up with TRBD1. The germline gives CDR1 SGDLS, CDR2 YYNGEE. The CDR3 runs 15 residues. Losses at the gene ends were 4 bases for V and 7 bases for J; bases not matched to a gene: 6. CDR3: CASSPGDRGQQPQHF. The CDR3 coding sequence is TGTGCCAGCAGCCCTGGGGACAGGGGGCAGCAGCCCCAGCATTTT. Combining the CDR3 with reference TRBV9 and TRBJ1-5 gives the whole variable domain DSGVTQTPKHLITATGQRVTLRCSPRSGDLSVYWYQQSLDQGLQFLIQYYNGEERAKGNILERFSAQQFPDLHSELNLSSLELGDSALYFCASSPGDRGQQPQHFGDGTRLSIL.

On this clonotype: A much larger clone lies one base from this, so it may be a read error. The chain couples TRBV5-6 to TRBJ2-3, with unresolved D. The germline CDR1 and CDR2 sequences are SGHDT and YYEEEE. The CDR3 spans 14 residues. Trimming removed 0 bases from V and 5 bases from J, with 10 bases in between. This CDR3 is CASSLEAVQDTQYF. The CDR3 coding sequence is TGTGCCAGCAGCTTGGAGGCGGTCCAAGATACGCAGTATTTT.

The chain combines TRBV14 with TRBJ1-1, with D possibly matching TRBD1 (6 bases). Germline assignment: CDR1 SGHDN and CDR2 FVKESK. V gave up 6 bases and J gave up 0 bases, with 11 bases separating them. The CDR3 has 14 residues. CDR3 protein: CASRGTLMNTEAFF. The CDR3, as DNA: TGTGCCAGCAGGGGGACACTCATGAACACTGAAGCTTTCTTT. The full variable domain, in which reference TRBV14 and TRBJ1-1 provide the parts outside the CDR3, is EAGVTQFPSHSVIEKGQTVTLRCDPISGHDNLYWYRRVMGKEIKFLLHFVKESKQDESGMPNNRFLAERTGGTYSTLKVQPAELEDSGVYFCASRGTLMNTEAFFGQGTRLTVV.

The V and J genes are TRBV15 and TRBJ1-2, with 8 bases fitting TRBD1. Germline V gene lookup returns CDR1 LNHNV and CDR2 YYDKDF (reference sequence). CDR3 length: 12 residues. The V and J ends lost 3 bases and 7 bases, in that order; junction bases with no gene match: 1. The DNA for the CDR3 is TGTGCCACCAGCAGGACAGGGGTTGGCTACACCTTC. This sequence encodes CATSRTGVGYTF.

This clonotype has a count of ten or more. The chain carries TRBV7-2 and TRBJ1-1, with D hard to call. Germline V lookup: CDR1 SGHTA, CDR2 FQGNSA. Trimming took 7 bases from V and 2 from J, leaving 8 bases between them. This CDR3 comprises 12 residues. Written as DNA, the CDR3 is TGTGCCAGCACCTTCGACAACACTGAAGCTTTCTTT. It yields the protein CASTFDNTEAFF.

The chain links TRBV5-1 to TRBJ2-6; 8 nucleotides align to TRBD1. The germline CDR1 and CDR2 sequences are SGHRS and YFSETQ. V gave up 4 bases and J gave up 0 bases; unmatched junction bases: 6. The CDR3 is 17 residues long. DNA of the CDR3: TGCGCCAGCAGCAGTACCGGGACAGGCTCTGGGGCCAACGTCCTGACTTTC. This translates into CASSSTGTGSGANVLTF. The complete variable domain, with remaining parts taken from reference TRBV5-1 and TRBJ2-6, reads KAGVTQTPRYLIKTRGQQVTLSCSPISGHRSVSWYQQTPGQGLQFLFEYFSETQRNKGNFPGRFSGRQFSNSRSEMNVSTLELGDSALYLCASSSTGTGSGANVLTFGAGSRLTVL.

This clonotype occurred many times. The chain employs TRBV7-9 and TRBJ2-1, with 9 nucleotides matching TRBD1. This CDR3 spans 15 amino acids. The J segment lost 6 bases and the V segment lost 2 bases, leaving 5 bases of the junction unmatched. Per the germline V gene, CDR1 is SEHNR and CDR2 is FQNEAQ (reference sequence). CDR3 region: CASSLTSTGGNEQFF. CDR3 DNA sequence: TGTGCCAGCAGCTTAACTTCGACAGGGGGCAATGAGCAGTTCTTC.

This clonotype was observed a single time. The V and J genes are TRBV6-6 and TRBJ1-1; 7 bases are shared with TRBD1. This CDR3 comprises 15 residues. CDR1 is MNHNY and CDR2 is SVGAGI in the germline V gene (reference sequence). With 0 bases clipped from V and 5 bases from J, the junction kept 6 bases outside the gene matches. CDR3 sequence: CASSYSPGQQTEAFF. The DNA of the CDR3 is TGTGCCAGCAGTTACTCCCCGGGACAGCAAACTGAAGCTTTCTTT.

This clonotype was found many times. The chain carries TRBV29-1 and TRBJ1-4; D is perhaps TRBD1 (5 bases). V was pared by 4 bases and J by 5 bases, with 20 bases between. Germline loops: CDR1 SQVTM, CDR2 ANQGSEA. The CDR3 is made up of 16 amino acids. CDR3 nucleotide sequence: TGCAGCGTTGGGGGCCCCATGGGGGGACGAAATGAAAAACTGTTTTTT. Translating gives CSVGGPMGGRNEKLFF.

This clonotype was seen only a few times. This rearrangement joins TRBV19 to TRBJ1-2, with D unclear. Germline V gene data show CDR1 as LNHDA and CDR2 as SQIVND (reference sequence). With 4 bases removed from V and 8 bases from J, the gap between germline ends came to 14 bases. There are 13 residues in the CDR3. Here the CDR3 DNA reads TGTGCCAGTAGTAGCCAGGAAAGAGGGGGCTACACCTTC. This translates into CASSSQERGGYTF.

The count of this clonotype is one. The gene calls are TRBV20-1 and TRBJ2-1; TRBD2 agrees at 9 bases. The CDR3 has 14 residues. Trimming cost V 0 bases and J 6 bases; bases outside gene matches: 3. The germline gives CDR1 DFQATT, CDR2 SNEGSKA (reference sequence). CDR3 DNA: TGCAGTGCTAGAGATCTAGCGGGATTCAATGAGCAGTTCTTC. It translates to CSARDLAGFNEQFF.

CDR3 protein: CASSRPSGGLTGELFF. For the CDR3, the DNA is TGTGCCAGCAGCCGACCTAGCGGGGGGCTTACCGGGGAGCTGTTTTTT. J is TRBJ2-2 and V is TRBV7-6; TRBD2 agrees at 11 bases. V lost 5 bases, J lost 5 bases, and 7 bases stayed unmatched. Per germline, CDR1 SGHVS and CDR2 FNYEAQ. The CDR3 has 16 amino acids.

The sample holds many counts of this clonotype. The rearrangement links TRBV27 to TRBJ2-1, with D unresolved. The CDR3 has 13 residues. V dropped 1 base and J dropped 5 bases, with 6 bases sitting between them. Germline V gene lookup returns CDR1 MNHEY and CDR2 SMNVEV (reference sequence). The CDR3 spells CASSLFGDNEQFF. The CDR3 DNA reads TGTGCCAGCAGTTTATTTGGGGACAATGAGCAGTTCTTC.

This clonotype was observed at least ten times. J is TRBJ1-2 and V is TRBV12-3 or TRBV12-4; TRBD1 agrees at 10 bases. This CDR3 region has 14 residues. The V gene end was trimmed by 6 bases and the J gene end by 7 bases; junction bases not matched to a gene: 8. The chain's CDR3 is CASRPWGQGTGYTF. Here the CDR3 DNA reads TGTGCCAGCAGGCCTTGGGGACAGGGGACTGGCTACACCTTC.

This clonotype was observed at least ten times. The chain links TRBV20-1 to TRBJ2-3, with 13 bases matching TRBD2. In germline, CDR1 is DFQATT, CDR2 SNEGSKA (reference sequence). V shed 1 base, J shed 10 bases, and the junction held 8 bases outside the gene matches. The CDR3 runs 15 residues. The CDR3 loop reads CSARGPTSGGAAQYF. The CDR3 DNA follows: TGCAGTGCTAGAGGGCCCACTAGCGGGGGGGCGGCGCAGTATTTT.

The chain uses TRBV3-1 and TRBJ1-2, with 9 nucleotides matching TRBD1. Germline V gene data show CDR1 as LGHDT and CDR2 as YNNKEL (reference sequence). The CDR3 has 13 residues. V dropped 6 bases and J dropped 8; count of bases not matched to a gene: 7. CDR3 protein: CASSSDRGGGYTF. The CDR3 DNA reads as TGTGCCAGCAGTTCGGACAGGGGTGGAGGCTACACCTTC.

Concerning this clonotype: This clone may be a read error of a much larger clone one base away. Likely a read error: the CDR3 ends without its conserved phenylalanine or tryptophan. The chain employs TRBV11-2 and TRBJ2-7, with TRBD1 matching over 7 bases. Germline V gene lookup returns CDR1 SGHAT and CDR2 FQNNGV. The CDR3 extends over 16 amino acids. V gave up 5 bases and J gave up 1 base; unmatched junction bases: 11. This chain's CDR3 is CASSAWRNRGSYEQYY. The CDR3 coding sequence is TGTGCCAGCAGCGCGTGGCGAAACAGGGGATCCTACGAGCAGTACTAC.

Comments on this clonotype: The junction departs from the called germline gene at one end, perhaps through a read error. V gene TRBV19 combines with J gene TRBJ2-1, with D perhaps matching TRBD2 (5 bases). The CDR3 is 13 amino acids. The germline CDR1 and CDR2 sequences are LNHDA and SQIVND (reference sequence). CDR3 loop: CASATGIYNEHFF. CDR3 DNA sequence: TGTGCCAGTGCGACGGGGATTTACAATGAGCACTTCTTC.

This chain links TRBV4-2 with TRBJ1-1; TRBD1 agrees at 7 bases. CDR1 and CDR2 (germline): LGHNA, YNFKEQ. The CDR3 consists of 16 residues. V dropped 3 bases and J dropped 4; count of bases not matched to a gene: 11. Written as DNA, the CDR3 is TGTGCCAGCAGCCACGAGGTCCTGAGGGGGCGCACTGAAGCTTTCTTT. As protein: CASSHEVLRGRTEAFF.

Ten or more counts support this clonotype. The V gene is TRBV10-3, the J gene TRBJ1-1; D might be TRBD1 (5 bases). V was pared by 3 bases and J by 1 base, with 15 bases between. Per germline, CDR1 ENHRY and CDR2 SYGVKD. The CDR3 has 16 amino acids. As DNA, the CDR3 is TGTGCCATCAGTGATGGGGCAGGACTGGGGAACACTGAAGCTTTCTTT. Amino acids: CAISDGAGLGNTEAFF.

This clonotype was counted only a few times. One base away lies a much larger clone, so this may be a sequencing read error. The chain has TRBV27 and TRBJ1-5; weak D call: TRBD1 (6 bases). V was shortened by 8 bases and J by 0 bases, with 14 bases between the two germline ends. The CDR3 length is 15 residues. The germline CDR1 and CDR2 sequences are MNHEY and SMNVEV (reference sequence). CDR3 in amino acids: CASGPQGPSNQPQHF. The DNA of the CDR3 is TGTGCCAGCGGACCACAGGGTCCTAGCAATCAGCCCCAGCATTTT.